A selection of T cell receptor beta chains follows, all from one sample in a study of shared clonotypes between healthy human individuals. Sequenced by immunoSEQ multiplex PCR; TCRdb stores in-frame clones only, minus some. The sample has around 1.1 million clones, roughly 80% seen once. The sequenced sample was memory CD4+ T cells from PBMCs. Receptor source: a man between 18 and 29 years old in good health. Some clones in this sample may be carry-over from other donors' samples. The CDR3 runs from the conserved cysteine through the conserved F or W. The order of the fields is D gene, J gene, V gene, clone size, CDR3 protein, CDR3 DNA. A D gene is named only where the DNA matches it firmly. Clone size is shown for a subset of rows, as once, few, many or a class of expanded clone.

D gene: NA
J gene: TRBJ1-1
V gene: TRBV4-1
clone size: few
CDR3 protein: CASSQGGAYTEAFF
CDR3 DNA: TGCGCCAGCAGCCAAGGGGGGGCATACACTGAAGCTTTCTTT

D gene: TRBD1
J gene: TRBJ1-2
V gene: TRBV18
clone size: NA
CDR3 protein: CASSPQGQGYGYTF
CDR3 DNA: TGTGCCAGCTCACCACAGGGACAGGGCTATGGCTACACCTTC

D gene: NA
J gene: TRBJ2-2
V gene: TRBV27
clone size: NA
CDR3 protein: CASSFPAKDGPGSPTGELFF
CDR3 DNA: TGTGCCAGCAGTTTCCCGGCTAAGGACGGGCCTGGATCCCCCACCGGGGAGCTGTTTTTT

D gene: NA
J gene: TRBJ2-2
V gene: TRBV5-1
clone size: once
CDR3 protein: CASSLGTVNTGELFF
CDR3 DNA: TGCGCCAGCAGCTTGGGGACAGTGAACACCGGGGAGCTGTTTTTT

D gene: NA
J gene: TRBJ2-3
V gene: TRBV27
clone size: NA
CDR3 protein: CASSLSLPEDTQYF
CDR3 DNA: TGTGCCAGCAGTTTATCACTCCCAGAAGATACGCAGTATTTT

D gene: NA
J gene: TRBJ1-3
V gene: TRBV28
clone size: few
CDR3 protein: CASSLVKVSGNTIYF
CDR3 DNA: TGTGCCAGCAGTTTGGTGAAGGTGTCTGGAAACACCATATATTTT

D gene: NA
J gene: TRBJ2-3
V gene: TRBV2
clone size: NA
CDR3 protein: CASSEAGWVPDTQYF
CDR3 DNA: TGTGCCAGCAGTGAGGCAGGGTGGGTCCCAGATACGCAGTATTTT

D gene: TRBD1
J gene: TRBJ2-7
V gene: TRBV7-2
clone size: NA
CDR3 protein: CASSPGTGFEQYF
CDR3 DNA: TGTGCCAGCAGCCCCGGGACAGGGTTCGAGCAGTACTTC

D gene: NA
J gene: TRBJ1-3
V gene: TRBV18
clone size: NA
CDR3 protein: CASSPTALGENTIYF
CDR3 DNA: TGTGCCAGCTCACCCACCGCGTTGGGGGAAAACACCATATATTTT

D gene: NA
J gene: TRBJ1-1
V gene: TRBV5-1
clone size: NA
CDR3 protein: CASSLAQGLNTEAFF
CDR3 DNA: TGCGCCAGCAGCTTGGCCCAGGGGCTGAACACTGAAGCTTTCTTT

D gene: TRBD2
J gene: TRBJ2-1
V gene: TRBV28
clone size: NA
CDR3 protein: CASSSTSGRAWNEQFF
CDR3 DNA: TGTGCCAGCAGTTCGACTAGCGGGAGGGCCTGGAATGAGCAGTTCTTC

D gene: NA
J gene: TRBJ2-7
V gene: TRBV7-2
clone size: NA
CDR3 protein: CASSPAPSPYEQYF
CDR3 DNA: TGTGCCAGCAGTCCCGCTCCCAGCCCCTACGAGCAGTACTTC

D gene: NA
J gene: TRBJ1-2
V gene: TRBV10-3
clone size: NA
CDR3 protein: CAISEATPGGANGYTF
CDR3 DNA: TGTGCCATCAGTGAGGCGACCCCGGGGGGCGCAAATGGCTACACCTTC

D gene: NA
J gene: TRBJ1-2
V gene: TRBV19
clone size: NA
CDR3 protein: CASRKVDRLYGYTF
CDR3 DNA: TGTGCCAGTAGAAAAGTCGACAGACTCTATGGCTACACCTTC